The T cell receptor beta chain described here comes from a study of blood T cell repertoires in COVID-19. Whole-study context: Donors in the United States, Italy and Spain gave samples during acute or convalescent COVID-19.

This clone appeared a single time. The age range of participants was about 18 to 95 years, with residence in about 25 US areas. Donors in Cohort 3 who had recovered were those with two negative PCRs, healthcare professional clearance, or resolution of their symptoms. Original methodology: Estimation of nucleated cell counts was performed using reference gene primer amplification. TCRdb's table, derived via immunoSEQ multiplex PCR, lists solely in-frame clones and lacks some. The V and J calls and the clone size are those of that table, but D and trimming were determined from the DNA. Of 290,000 or so clones listed, around 86% are singletons. The clonotype originates from a woman between 18 and 29 years old who had recovered from COVID-19. The sequenced material came from PBMCs or T cells enriched from blood (not recorded which).

The DNA for the CDR3 is TGTGCCAGCAGCAGGGGCCACAATGAGCAGTTCTTC. It is translated as CASSRGHNEQFF. The gene calls are TRBV11-2 and TRBJ2-1, with TRBD1 as a possible D gene (5 bases). This CDR3 has 12 amino acids. Germline CDR1 SGHAT, CDR2 FQNNGV. The V and J ends lost 5 bases and 5 bases respectively, with 7 bases between them.